The clone carrying this T cell receptor beta chain was counted ten times or more. This entry comes from a study of T cells after yellow fever vaccination. The V gene's germline CDR1 is MDHEN and CDR2 SYDVKM. The CDR3 contains 17 residues. J lost 1 base, V lost 5 bases, and 11 bases had no gene match. For TCR, cDNA came from 5'RACE template switching, which added a universal primer site and UMIs. MiXCR, run by TCRdb on the 5' RACE reads, gives a single entry per CDR3 protein. The table lists some 290,000 distinct CDR3 sequences, 9.5% to 12% of them singletons, with 3% to 4% in the top ten. This chain links TRBV28 with TRBJ1-1; 9 bases agree with TRBD1. Sequences were derived from CD4+ T cells sorted from PBMCs, sampled 45 days after the yellow fever booster vaccination. The sequence came from a man younger than 30 who received the YFV17D yellow fever vaccine. The CDR3 protein is CASSTVPGQGPNTEAFF. The DNA of the CDR3 is TGTGCCAGCAGTACAGTCCCGGGACAGGGACCGAACACTGAAGCTTTCTTT.